These T cell receptor beta chains were read from a single sample in a study of response to subunit inactivated influenza vaccine. In TCRdb, the RT-PCR reads were re-called with MiXCR into one record per CDR3 protein. Among 500,000 to 550,000 distinct CDR3 sequences listed, 6% to 9% were seen once. The specimen was PBMCs from blood, collected about 24 months after vaccination. These receptors were obtained from a man aged 50 to 75 who received an inactivated influenza vaccine. The CDR3 runs from the conserved cysteine through the conserved F or W.

>TRBV28
CASCGLAVSYEQYF
>TRBV3-1
CASSPFTGSNTEAFF
>TRBV7-2
CASSPPPENRELFF
>TRBV11-2
CASSPVEKKRSYEQYF
>TRBV4-3
CASSQDFGAGEQYF
>TRBV2
CASRDRGGNYEQYF
>TRBV9
CASSFSGRPQETQYF
>TRBV4-3
CASSQDLEGNYGYTF
>TRBV5-6
CASSRGLDNEQYF
>TRBV5-5
CASSPREGTYGYTF
>TRBV7-2
CASSLARENQPQHF
>TRBV7-2
CASSLAPGQFSPYTF
>TRBV20-1
CSASWGAVFYNEQFF
>TRBV20-1
CSAVAAGGYGYTF
>TRBV14
CASSLMDRIYEQYF
>TRBV12-3/TRBV12-4
CASLPRTGITGELFF
>TRBV6-1
CASSHGQGRSYEQYF
>TRBV5-6
CASSGSLGLAGTEQFF
>TRBV5-1
CASSPDSNEKLFF
>TRBV6-1
CASGGGPSSYNEQFF
>TRBV5-1
CASSPDRVTEAFF
>TRBV20-1
CSARERLAGAKQYF
>TRBV7-2
CASSPGGTQYEQYF
>TRBV9
CASSTHPGQGKEKLFF
>TRBV28
CASSLYAGVNEQFF